Described below is a single T cell receptor beta chain sequence and its context. This entry is derived from a study of blood T cell repertoires in COVID-19. The CDR3 runs to 14 residues. Trimming removed 0 bases at V and 3 bases at J, with 6 bases between. Germline CDR1 is MNHNY and CDR2 is SVGAGI (reference sequence). The table came from immunoSEQ multiplex PCR; TCRdb's copy has only in-frame clones and leaves some out. This table holds some 73,000 clones, over 75% found once. What was sequenced was peripheral blood. This receptor was identified in a human donor in a cohort sampled during active COVID-19. The chain combines TRBV6-6 with TRBJ1-5; unclear D gene. CDR3 DNA: TGTGCCAGCAGTTACTCGGAGCTCAATCAGCCCCAGCATTTT. Encoded protein: CASSYSELNQPQHF.